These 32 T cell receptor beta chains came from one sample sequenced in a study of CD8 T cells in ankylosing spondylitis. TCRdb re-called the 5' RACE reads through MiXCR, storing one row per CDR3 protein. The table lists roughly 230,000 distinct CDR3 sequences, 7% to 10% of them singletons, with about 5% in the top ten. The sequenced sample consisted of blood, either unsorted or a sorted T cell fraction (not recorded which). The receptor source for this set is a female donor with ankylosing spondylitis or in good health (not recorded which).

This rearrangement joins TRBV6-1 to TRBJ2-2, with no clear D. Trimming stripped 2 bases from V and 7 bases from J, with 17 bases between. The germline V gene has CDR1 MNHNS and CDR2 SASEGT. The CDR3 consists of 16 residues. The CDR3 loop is CASSEIGHAEGGELFF. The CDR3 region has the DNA TGTGCCAGCAGTGAAATTGGTCACGCGGAAGGCGGGGAGCTGTTTTTT.

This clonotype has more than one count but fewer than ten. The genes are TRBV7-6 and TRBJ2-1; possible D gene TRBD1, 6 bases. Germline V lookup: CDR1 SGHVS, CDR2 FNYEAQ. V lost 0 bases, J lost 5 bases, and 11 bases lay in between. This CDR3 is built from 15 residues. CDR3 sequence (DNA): TGTGCCAGCAGCTTAGCACAGGGAAGGAACAATGAGCAGTTCTTC. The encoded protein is CASSLAQGRNNEQFF.

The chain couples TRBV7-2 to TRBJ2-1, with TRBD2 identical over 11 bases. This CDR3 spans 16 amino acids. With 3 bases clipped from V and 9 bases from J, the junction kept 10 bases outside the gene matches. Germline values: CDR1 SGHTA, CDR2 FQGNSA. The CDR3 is CASSFTLLAGDGEQFF. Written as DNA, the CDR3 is TGTGCCAGCAGCTTTACCCTACTAGCGGGAGACGGTGAGCAGTTCTTC. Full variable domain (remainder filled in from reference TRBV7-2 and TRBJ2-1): GAGVSQSPSNKVTEKGKDVELRCDPISGHTALYWYRQSLGQGLEFLIYFQGNSAPDKSGLPSDRFSAERTGGSVSTLTIQRTQQEDSAVYLCASSFTLLAGDGEQFFGPGTRLTVL.

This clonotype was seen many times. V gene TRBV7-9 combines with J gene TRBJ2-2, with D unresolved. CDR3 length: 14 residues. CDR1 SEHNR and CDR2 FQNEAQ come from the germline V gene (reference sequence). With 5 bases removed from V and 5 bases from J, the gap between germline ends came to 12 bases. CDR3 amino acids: CASSQSSDTGELFF. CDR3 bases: TGTGCCAGCAGCCAGAGCTCGGATACCGGGGAGCTGTTTTTT.

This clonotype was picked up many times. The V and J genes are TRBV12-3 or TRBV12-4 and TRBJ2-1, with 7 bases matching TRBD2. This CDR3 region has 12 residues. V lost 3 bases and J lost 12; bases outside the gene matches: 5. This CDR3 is CASSLSAGRQFF. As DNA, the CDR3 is TGTGCCAGCAGTTTGTCAGCGGGACGGCAGTTCTTC.

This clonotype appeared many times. In nucleotides, the CDR3 is TGTGCCAGCAGTCGGACTAGCGCCTACGAGCAGTACTTC. Its protein is CASSRTSAYEQYF. The chain uses TRBV27 and TRBJ2-7; 9 positions match TRBD2. The CDR3 length is 13 residues. After removal of 5 bases from V and 2 bases from J, the junction contained 1 base not matched to a gene. In germline, CDR1 is MNHEY, CDR2 SMNVEV (reference sequence).

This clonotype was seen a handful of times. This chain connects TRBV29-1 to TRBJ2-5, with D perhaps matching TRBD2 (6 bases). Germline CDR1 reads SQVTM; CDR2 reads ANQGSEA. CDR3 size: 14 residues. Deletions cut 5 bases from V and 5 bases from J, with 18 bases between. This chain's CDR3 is CSVKRLVADETQYF. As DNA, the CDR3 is TGCAGCGTTAAGAGACTAGTGGCGGACGAGACCCAGTACTTC.

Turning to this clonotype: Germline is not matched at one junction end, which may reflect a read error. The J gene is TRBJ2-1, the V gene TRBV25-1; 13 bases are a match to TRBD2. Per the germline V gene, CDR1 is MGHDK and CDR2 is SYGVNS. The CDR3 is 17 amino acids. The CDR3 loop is CASSEYFGTSGENEQLF. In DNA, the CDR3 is TGTGCCAGCAGTGAATATTTCGGGACTAGCGGGGAGAATGAGCAGCTCTTC.

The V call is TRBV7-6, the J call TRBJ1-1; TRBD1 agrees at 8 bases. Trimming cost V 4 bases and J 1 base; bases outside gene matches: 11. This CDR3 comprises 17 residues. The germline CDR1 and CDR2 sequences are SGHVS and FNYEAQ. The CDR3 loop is CASSCIGETGGNTEAFF. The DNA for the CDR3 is TGTGCCAGCAGCTGCATAGGGGAAACAGGGGGGAACACTGAAGCTTTCTTT. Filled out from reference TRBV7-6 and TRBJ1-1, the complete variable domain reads GAGVSQSPRYKVTKRGQDVALRCDPISGHVSLYWYRQALGQGPEFLTYFNYEAQQDKSGLPNDRFSAERPEGSISTLTIQRTEQRDSAMYRCASSCIGETGGNTEAFFGQGTRLTVV.

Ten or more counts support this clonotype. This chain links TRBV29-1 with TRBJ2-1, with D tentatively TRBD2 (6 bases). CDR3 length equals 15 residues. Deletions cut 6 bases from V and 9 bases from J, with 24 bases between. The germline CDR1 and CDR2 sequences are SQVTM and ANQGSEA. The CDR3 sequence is CSVTPPGATYGEQFF. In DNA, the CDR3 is TGCAGCGTCACCCCCCCGGGAGCCACCTATGGTGAGCAGTTCTTC.

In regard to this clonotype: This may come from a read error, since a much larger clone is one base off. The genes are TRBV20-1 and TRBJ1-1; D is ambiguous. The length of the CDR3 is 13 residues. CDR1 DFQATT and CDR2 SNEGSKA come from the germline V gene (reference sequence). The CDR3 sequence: CGARLALLTEAFF. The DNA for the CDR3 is TGCGGTGCTCGTCTGGCTCTCCTCACTGAAGCTTTCTTT.

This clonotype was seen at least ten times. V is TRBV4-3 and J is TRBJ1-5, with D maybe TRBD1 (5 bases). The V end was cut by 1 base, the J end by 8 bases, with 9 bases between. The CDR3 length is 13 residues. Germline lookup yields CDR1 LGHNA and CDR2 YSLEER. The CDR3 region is CASSQAAGKPQHF. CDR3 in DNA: TGCGCCAGCAGCCAAGCGGCAGGGAAGCCCCAGCATTTT.

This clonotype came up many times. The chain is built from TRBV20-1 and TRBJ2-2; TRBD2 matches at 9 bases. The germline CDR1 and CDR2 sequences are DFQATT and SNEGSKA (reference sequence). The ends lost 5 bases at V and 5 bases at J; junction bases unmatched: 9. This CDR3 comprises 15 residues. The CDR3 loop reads CSAEPGLADTGELFF. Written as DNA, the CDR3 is TGCAGTGCTGAACCGGGACTAGCAGATACCGGGGAGCTGTTTTTT.

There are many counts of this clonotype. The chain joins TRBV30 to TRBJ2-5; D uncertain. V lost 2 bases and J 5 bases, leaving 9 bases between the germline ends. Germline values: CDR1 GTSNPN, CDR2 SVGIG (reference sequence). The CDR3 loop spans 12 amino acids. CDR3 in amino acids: CAWSWFGETQYF. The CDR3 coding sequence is TGTGCCTGGAGTTGGTTCGGGGAGACCCAGTACTTC. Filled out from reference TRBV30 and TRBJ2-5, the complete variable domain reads SQTIHQWPATLVQPVGSPLSLECTVEGTSNPNLYWYRQAAGRGLQLLFYSVGIGQISSEVPQNLSASRPQDRQFILSSKKLLLSDSGFYLCAWSWFGETQYFGPGTRLLVL.

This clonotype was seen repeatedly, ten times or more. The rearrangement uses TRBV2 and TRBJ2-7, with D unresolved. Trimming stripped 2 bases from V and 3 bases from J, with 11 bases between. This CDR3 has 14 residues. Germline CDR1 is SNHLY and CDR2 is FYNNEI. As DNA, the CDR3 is TGTGCCAGCAGTGAATGGCAGCGCCGCTACGAGCAGTACTTC. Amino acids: CASSEWQRRYEQYF.

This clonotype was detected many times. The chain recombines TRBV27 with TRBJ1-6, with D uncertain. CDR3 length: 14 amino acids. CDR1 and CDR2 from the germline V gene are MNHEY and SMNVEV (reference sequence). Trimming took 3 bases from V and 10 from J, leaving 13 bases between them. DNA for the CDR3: TGTGCCAGCAGTTTCGGCTCTTTAGACTCACCCCTCCACTTT. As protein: CASSFGSLDSPLHF.

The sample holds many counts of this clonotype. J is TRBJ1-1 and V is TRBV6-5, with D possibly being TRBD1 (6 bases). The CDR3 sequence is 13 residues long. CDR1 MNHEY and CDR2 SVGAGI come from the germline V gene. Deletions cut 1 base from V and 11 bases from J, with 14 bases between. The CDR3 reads CASSYYQGTGAFF. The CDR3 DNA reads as TGTGCCAGCAGTTACTATCAGGGGACCGGCGCTTTCTTT.

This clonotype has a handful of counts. CDR3 amino acids: CATSPGTSGTGDTQYF. The CDR3 DNA reads TGTGCCACCAGTCCGGGGACTAGCGGGACCGGAGATACGCAGTATTTT. This sequence joins TRBV24-1 and TRBJ2-3, with 13 nucleotides matching TRBD2. Germline V lookup: CDR1 KGHDR, CDR2 SFDVKD. With 6 bases clipped from V and 5 bases from J, the junction kept 7 bases outside the gene matches. CDR3 length equals 16 residues.

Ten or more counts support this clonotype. The CDR3 spells CASSYSIGRGNEQFF. CDR3 in DNA: TGTGCCAGCAGTTACTCGATCGGAAGGGGGAATGAGCAGTTCTTC. This sequence joins TRBV6-5 and TRBJ2-1; maybe TRBD1 (6 bases). Looked up from germline, CDR1 is MNHEY and CDR2 is SVGAGI. The CDR3 runs to 15 residues. The germline V and J ends were trimmed by 0 bases and 7 bases, with 13 bases remaining between them.

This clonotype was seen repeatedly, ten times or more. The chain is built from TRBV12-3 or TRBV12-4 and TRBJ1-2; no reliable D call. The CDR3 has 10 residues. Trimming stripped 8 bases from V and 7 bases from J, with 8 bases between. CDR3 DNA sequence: TGTGCCAGCGGCACAGCTGGCTACACCTTC. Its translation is CASGTAGYTF.

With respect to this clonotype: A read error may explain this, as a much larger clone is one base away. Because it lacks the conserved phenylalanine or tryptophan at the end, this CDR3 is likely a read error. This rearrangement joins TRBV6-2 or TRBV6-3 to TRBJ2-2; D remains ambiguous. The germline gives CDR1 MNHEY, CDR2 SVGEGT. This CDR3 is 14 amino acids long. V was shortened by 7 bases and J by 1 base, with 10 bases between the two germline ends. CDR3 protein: CASTKALNTGELFS. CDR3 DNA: TGTGCCAGCACCAAAGCCCTGAACACCGGGGAGCTGTTTTCT.

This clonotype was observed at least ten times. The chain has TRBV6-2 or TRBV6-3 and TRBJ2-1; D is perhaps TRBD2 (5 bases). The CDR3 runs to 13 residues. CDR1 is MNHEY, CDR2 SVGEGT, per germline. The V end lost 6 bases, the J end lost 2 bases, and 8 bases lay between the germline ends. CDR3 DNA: TGTGCCAGCAGGACCGGGACCTACAATGAGCAGTTCTTC. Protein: CASRTGTYNEQFF.

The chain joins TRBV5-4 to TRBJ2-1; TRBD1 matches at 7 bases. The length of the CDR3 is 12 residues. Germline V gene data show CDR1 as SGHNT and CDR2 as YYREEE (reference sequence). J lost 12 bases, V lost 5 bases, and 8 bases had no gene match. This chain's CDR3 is CASSPTGDGQFF. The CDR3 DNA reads TGTGCCAGCAGTCCCACAGGGGACGGGCAGTTCTTC.

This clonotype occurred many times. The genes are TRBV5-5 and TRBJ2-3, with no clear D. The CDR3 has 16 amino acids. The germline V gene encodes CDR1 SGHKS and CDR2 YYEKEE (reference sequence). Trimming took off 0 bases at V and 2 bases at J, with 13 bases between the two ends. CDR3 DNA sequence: TGTGCCAGCAGCTTGGAGTGGGGATCAATCACAGATACGCAGTATTTT. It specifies CASSLEWGSITDTQYF.

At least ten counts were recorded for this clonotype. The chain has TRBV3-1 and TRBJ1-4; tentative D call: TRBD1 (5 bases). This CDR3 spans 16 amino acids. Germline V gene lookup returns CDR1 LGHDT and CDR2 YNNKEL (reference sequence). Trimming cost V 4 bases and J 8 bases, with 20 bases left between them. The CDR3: CASSPETGRYREKLFF. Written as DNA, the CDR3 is TGTGCCAGCAGCCCCGAAACGGGGCGGTACCGAGAAAAACTGTTTTTT.

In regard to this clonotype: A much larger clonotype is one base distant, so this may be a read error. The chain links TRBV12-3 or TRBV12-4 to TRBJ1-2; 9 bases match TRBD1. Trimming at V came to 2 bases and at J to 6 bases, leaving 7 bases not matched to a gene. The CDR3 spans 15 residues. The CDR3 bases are TGTGCCAGCAGTTTATACGGGACAGGGCGACATGGCTACACCTTC. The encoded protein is CASSLYGTGRHGYTF.

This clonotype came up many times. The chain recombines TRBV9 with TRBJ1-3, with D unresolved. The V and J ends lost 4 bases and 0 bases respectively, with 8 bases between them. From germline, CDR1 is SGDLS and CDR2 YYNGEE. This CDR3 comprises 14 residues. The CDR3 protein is CASSSRASGNTIYF. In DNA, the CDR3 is TGTGCCAGCAGCTCCCGGGCCTCTGGAAACACCATATATTTT.

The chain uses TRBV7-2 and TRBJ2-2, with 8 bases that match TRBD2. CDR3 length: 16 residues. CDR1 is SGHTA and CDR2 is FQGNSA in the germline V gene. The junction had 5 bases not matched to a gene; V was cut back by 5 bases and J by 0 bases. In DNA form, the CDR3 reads TGTGCCAGCAGCCCCGGGGGGGCAGCGAACACCGGGGAGCTGTTTTTT. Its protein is CASSPGGAANTGELFF.

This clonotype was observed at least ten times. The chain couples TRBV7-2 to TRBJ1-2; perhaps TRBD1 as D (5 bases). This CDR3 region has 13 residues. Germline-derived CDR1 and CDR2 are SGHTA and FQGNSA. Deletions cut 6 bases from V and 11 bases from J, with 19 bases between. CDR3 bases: TGTGCCAGCAGTCTTACTGGGACGGGAGGTTACACCTTC. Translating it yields CASSLTGTGGYTF. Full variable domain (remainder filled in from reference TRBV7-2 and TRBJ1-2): GAGVSQSPSNKVTEKGKDVELRCDPISGHTALYWYRQSLGQGLEFLIYFQGNSAPDKSGLPSDRFSAERTGGSVSTLTIQRTQQEDSAVYLCASSLTGTGGYTFGSGTRLTVV.

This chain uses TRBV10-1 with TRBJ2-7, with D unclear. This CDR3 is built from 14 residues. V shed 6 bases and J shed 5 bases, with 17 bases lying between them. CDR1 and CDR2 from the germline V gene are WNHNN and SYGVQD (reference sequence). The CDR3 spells CASRSPDGLHEQYF. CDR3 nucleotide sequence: TGCGCCAGCAGGTCCCCGGACGGGCTCCACGAGCAGTACTTC.

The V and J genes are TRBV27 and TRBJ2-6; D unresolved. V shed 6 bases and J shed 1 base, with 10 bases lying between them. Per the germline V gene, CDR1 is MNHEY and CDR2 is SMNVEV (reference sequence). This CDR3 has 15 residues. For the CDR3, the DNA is TGTGCCAGCAGCTCGGACCGGTCTGGGGCCAACGTCCTGACTTTC. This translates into CASSSDRSGANVLTF.

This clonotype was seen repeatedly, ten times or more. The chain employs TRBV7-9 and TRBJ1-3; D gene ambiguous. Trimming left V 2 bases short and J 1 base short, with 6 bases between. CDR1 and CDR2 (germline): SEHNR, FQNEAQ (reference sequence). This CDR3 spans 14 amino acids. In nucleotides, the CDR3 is TGTGCCAGCAGCTTACAGCGGTCTGGAAACACCATATATTTT. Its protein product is CASSLQRSGNTIYF.